Shown below are 20 T cell receptor beta chains from a single sample sequenced in a study of technical replicates of blood from a handful of donors. TCRdb's table, derived via immunoSEQ multiplex PCR, lists solely in-frame clones and lacks some. The table includes approximately 79,000 clones, 91% detected once. The sample comprised T cells isolated from PBMCs. Receptor source: a human donor in good health.

V and J are TRBV9 and TRBJ2-3; D gene ambiguous. The CDR3 is made up of 14 amino acids. Between the trimmed V and J ends, which lost 2 bases and 1 base, there was a span of 8 bases. Per the germline V gene, CDR1 is SGDLS and CDR2 is YYNGEE. CDR3 residues: CASSVRGGTDTQYF. The CDR3 bases are TGTGCCAGCAGCGTCCGAGGAGGCACAGATACGCAGTATTTT. The full variable domain, in which reference TRBV9 and TRBJ2-3 provide the parts outside the CDR3, is DSGVTQTPKHLITATGQRVTLRCSPRSGDLSVYWYQQSLDQGLQFLIQYYNGEERAKGNILERFSAQQFPDLHSELNLSSLELGDSALYFCASSVRGGTDTQYFGPGTRLTVL.

The J gene is TRBJ2-3, the V gene TRBV27, with TRBD2 as a possible D gene (5 bases). Between the trimmed V and J ends, which lost 7 bases and 0 bases, there was a span of 11 bases. This CDR3 has 14 amino acids. Germline CDR1 and CDR2: MNHEY and SMNVEV (reference sequence). The CDR3 sequence is CASTQSGSTDTQYF. The CDR3 bases are TGTGCCAGCACCCAGAGCGGTAGCACAGATACGCAGTATTTT.

The chain joins TRBV5-6 to TRBJ2-7, with TRBD1 as a possible D gene (6 bases). In germline, CDR1 is SGHDT, CDR2 YYEEEE. The CDR3 covers 15 residues. Trimming removed 3 bases from V and 0 bases from J, with 13 bases in between. The CDR3: CASSSYREFSYEQYF. In DNA form, the CDR3 reads TGTGCCAGCAGCTCCTACAGGGAGTTCTCCTACGAGCAGTACTTC. Complete variable domain (other parts from reference TRBV5-6 and TRBJ2-7): DAGVTQSPTHLIKTRGQQVTLRCSPKSGHDTVSWYQQALGQGPQFIFQYYEEEERQRGNFPDRFSGHQFPNYSSELNVNALLLGDSALYLCASSSYREFSYEQYFGPGTRLTVT.

The genes are TRBV19 and TRBJ1-5; TRBD1 matches 8 bases. This CDR3 region has 15 residues. V shed 3 bases, J shed 6 bases, and the junction held 7 bases outside the gene matches. The V gene's germline CDR1 is LNHDA and CDR2 SQIVND (reference sequence). The CDR3 DNA follows: TGTGCCAGTAGTATTTATGGACAGGGAGGTCAGCCCCAGCATTTT. It specifies CASSIYGQGGQPQHF.

V gene TRBV30 combines with J gene TRBJ1-4; D may be TRBD1 (6 bases). Trimming pared 0 bases from V and 8 bases from J, leaving 13 bases between. The CDR3 extends over 14 amino acids. CDR1 is GTSNPN, CDR2 SVGIG, per germline (reference sequence). The CDR3 loop is CAWSVRGGAEKLFF. CDR3 nucleotide sequence: TGTGCCTGGAGTGTAAGGGGGGGGGCAGAAAAACTGTTTTTT.

This clone was recorded only once. The chain links TRBV4-3 to TRBJ2-2, with D unresolved. Germline V gene sequence: CDR1 LGHNA, CDR2 YSLEER. Trimming took off 0 bases at V and 7 bases at J, with 9 bases between the two ends. This CDR3 comprises 14 residues. CDR3 DNA sequence: TGCGCCAGCAGCCAAGATCCAGCGTACGGGGAGCTGTTTTTT. The encoded protein is CASSQDPAYGELFF.

CDR3 protein: CASSVYGQGYYGYTF. The DNA for the CDR3 is TGTGCCAGCAGTGTATACGGACAGGGGTACTATGGCTACACCTTC. The V and J genes are TRBV6-1 and TRBJ1-2; 9 nucleotides line up with TRBD1. The length of the CDR3 is 15 residues. After removal of 4 bases from V and 3 bases from J, the junction contained 6 bases not matched to a gene. Germline V gene sequence: CDR1 MNHNS, CDR2 SASEGT.

This chain joins TRBV5-4 and TRBJ2-7; TRBD1 aligns across 9 bases. This CDR3 is built from 15 residues. Germline-derived CDR1 and CDR2 are SGHNT and YYREEE (reference sequence). V gave up 4 bases and J gave up 0 bases; unmatched junction bases: 5. The chain's CDR3 is CASSHGTGTSYEQYF. For the CDR3, the DNA is TGTGCCAGCAGCCACGGGACAGGGACCTCCTACGAGCAGTACTTC.

The CDR3 sequence: CASSRDRVKGNTIYF. CDR3 in DNA: TGCGCCAGCAGTCGGGACAGGGTTAAGGGAAACACCATATATTTT. The chain combines TRBV5-1 with TRBJ1-3, with TRBD1 identical over 9 bases. The V and J ends lost 5 bases and 4 bases, in that order; junction bases with no gene match: 7. This CDR3 comprises 15 residues. Germline CDR1 SGHRS, CDR2 YFSETQ.

The CDR3 protein is CASSIDSSGGYEQYF. The DNA for the CDR3 is TGTGCCAGTAGTATAGATAGCAGCGGAGGCTACGAGCAGTACTTC. This sequence joins TRBV19 and TRBJ2-7; D might be TRBD2 (5 bases). This CDR3 comprises 15 residues. V was clipped by 0 bases and J by 3 bases, with 12 bases between them. The germline V gene encodes CDR1 LNHDA and CDR2 SQIVND (reference sequence). Using reference TRBV19 and TRBJ2-7 for the parts outside the CDR3, the full variable domain is DGGITQSPKYLFRKEGQNVTLSCEQNLNHDAMYWYRQDPGQGLRLIYYSQIVNDFQKGDIAEGYSVSREKKESFPLTVTSAQKNPTAFYLCASSIDSSGGYEQYFGPGTRLTVT.

The chain is built from TRBV28 and TRBJ2-3, with 7 positions matching TRBD2. Germline CDR1 and CDR2: MDHEN and SYDVKM. J lost 4 bases, V lost 6 bases, and 7 bases had no gene match. The CDR3 is 14 amino acids. In DNA form, the CDR3 reads TGTGCCAGCAGGAGGGACTACGGCGCAGATACGCAGTATTTT. Protein sequence: CASRRDYGADTQYF.

This clone was seen a single time. V and J are TRBV27 and TRBJ2-3, with D perhaps matching TRBD1 (6 bases). The CDR3 contains 15 residues. V was cut by 6 bases and J by 1 base, with 14 bases left in between. CDR1 and CDR2 from the germline V gene are MNHEY and SMNVEV (reference sequence). The CDR3 here is CASSQGILGTDTQYF. Here the CDR3 DNA reads TGTGCCAGCAGCCAGGGGATCTTGGGCACAGATACGCAGTATTTT.

The chain has TRBV18 and TRBJ1-3; 7 nucleotides match TRBD1. The CDR3 spans 19 residues. V was clipped by 3 bases and J by 2 bases; unmatched bases: 16. Germline V gene data show CDR1 as KGHSH and CDR2 as LQKENI. The CDR3 reads CASSPYPQTGMNAGNTIYF. In nucleotides, the CDR3 is TGTGCCAGCTCACCCTACCCCCAGACAGGGATGAACGCTGGAAACACCATATATTTT. Looking up the rest from reference TRBV18 and TRBJ1-3 gives the full variable domain: NAGVMQNPRHLVRRRGQEARLRCSPMKGHSHVYWYRQLPEEGLKFMVYLQKENIIDESGMPKERFSAEFPKEGPSILRIQQVVRGDSAAYFCASSPYPQTGMNAGNTIYFGEGSWLTVV.

The chain combines TRBV19 with TRBJ1-5; possibly TRBD1 for D (5 bases). The germline V and J ends were trimmed by 10 bases and 8 bases, with 21 bases remaining between them. The germline gives CDR1 LNHDA, CDR2 SQIVND (reference sequence). The CDR3 sequence is 14 residues long. CDR3 sequence reads: CATELPGKGKPQHF. The CDR3 bases are TGTGCCACAGAGCTACCAGGGAAGGGCAAGCCCCAGCATTTT.

The V gene is TRBV5-1, the J gene TRBJ1-2; tentative D call: TRBD1 (5 bases). The CDR3 loop spans 17 amino acids. Germline V gives CDR1 SGHRS, CDR2 YFSETQ. Trimming shortened V by 0 bases and J by 8 bases, and 23 bases separated the two germline ends. For the CDR3, the DNA is TGCGCCAGCAGCTTGGAGTCAGGGTCTGATGTCGTCTGGGGCTACACCTTC. Translated: CASSLESGSDVVWGYTF. The full variable domain, its missing parts supplied by reference TRBV5-1 and TRBJ1-2, is KAGVTQTPRYLIKTRGQQVTLSCSPISGHRSVSWYQQTPGQGLQFLFEYFSETQRNKGNFPGRFSGRQFSNSRSEMNVSTLELGDSALYLCASSLESGSDVVWGYTFGSGTRLTVV.

The V gene is TRBV7-9, the J gene TRBJ2-7; unclear D gene. CDR1 and CDR2 (germline): SEHNR, FQNEAQ (reference sequence). V was clipped by 1 base and J by 5 bases, with 12 bases between them. There are 14 residues in the CDR3. The chain's CDR3 is CASSLGATIDEQYF. The DNA of the CDR3 is TGTGCCAGCAGCTTAGGGGCTACCATTGACGAGCAGTACTTC. The full variable domain, rest sourced from reference TRBV7-9 and TRBJ2-7, is DTGVSQNPRHKITKRGQNVTFRCDPISEHNRLYWYRQTLGQGPEFLTYFQNEAQLEKSRLLSDRFSAERPKGSFSTLEIQRTEQGDSAMYLCASSLGATIDEQYFGPGTRLTVT.

The chain is built from TRBV29-1 and TRBJ1-4; no firm D call. CDR1 SQVTM and CDR2 ANQGSEA come from the germline V gene. The CDR3 length is 13 residues. With 4 bases removed from V and 7 bases from J, the gap between germline ends came to 13 bases. This chain's CDR3 is CSVGPQEGEKLFF. Here the CDR3 DNA reads TGCAGCGTTGGTCCGCAGGAGGGTGAAAAACTGTTTTTT.

This sequence joins TRBV9 and TRBJ1-2, with no clear D. The V gene lost 1 base and the J gene lost 2 bases, with 12 bases spanning the gap. The V gene's germline CDR1 is SGDLS and CDR2 YYNGEE. The CDR3 extends over 15 amino acids. The CDR3 DNA follows: TGTGCCAGCAGCGTAAGTCGGGATTCCAACTATGGCTACACCTTC. Amino acids: CASSVSRDSNYGYTF.

The J gene is TRBJ2-5, the V gene TRBV29-1, with D perhaps matching TRBD2 (5 bases). The CDR3 covers 13 residues. Trimming removed 8 bases from V and 5 bases from J, with 18 bases in between. Germline values: CDR1 SQVTM, CDR2 ANQGSEA. The CDR3 loop reads CSFNGNSGETQYF. In DNA form, the CDR3 reads TGCAGCTTCAACGGGAACTCTGGGGAGACCCAGTACTTC.

The chain combines TRBV19 with TRBJ1-1; a weak D match, TRBD1 (6 bases). There are 11 residues in the CDR3. The germline CDR1 and CDR2 sequences are LNHDA and SQIVND (reference sequence). Trimming took 7 bases from V and 3 from J, leaving 6 bases between them. As DNA, the CDR3 is TGTGCCAGTACAGGGGACACTGAAGCTTTCTTT. It encodes CASTGDTEAFF.